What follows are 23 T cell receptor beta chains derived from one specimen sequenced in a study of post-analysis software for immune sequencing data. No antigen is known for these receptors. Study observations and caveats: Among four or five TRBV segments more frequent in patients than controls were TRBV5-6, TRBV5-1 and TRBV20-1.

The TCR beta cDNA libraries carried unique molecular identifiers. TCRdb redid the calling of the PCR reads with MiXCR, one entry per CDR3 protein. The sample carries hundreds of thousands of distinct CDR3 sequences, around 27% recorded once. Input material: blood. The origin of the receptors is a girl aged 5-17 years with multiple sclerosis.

The CDR3 DNA follows: TGTGCCAGCAGTGTGGGGACTAGCGGGAGTCTGGGGCAGTTCTTC. Amino acids: CASSVGTSGSLGQFF. The rearrangement uses TRBV12-3 or TRBV12-4 and TRBJ2-1; TRBD2 agrees at 14 bases. The J segment lost 12 bases and the V segment lost 5 bases, leaving 9 bases of the junction unmatched. This CDR3 region has 15 residues.

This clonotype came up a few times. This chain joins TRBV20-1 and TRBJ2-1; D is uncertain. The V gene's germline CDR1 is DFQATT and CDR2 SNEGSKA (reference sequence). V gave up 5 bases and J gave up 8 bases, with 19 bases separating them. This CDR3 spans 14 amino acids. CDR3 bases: TGCAGTGCTCGAACCGACGACCCCCCCCATGAGCAGTTCTTC. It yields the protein CSARTDDPPHEQFF.

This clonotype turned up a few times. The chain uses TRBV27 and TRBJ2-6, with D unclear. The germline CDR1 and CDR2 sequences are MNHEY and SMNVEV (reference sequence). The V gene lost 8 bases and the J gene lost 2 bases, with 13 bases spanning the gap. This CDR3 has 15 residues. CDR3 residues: CASGQGFAGANVLTF. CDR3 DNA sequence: TGTGCCAGCGGGCAAGGGTTTGCTGGGGCCAACGTCCTGACTTTC.

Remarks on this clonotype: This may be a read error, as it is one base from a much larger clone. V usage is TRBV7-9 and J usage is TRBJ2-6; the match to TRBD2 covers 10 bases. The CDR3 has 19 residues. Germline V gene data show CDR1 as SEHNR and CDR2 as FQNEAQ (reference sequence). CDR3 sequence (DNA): TGTGCCAGCAGCTTAGACTCCTGGACTAGCGGCTCTGGGGCCAACGTCCGGACTTTC. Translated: CASSLDSWTSGSGANVRTF.

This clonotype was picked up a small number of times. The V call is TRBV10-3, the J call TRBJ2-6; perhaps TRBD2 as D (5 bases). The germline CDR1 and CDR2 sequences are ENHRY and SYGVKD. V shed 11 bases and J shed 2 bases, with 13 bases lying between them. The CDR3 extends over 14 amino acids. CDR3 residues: CAVPAGAGANVLTF. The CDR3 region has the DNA TGTGCCGTACCCGCGGGTGCTGGGGCCAACGTCCTGACTTTC.

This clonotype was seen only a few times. The chain's CDR3 is CASSSPIRPQHF. CDR3 sequence (DNA): TGTGCCAGCAGTTCACCGATTCGCCCCCAGCATTTT. This chain joins TRBV28 and TRBJ1-5; the D is unclear. Germline CDR1 is MDHEN and CDR2 is SYDVKM. The CDR3 covers 12 residues. The V gene lost 4 bases and the J gene lost 10 bases, with 11 bases spanning the gap.

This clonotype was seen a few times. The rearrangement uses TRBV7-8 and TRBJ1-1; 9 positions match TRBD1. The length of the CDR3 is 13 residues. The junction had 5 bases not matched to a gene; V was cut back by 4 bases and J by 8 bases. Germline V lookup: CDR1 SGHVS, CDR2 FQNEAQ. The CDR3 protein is CASSWRTGVEAFF. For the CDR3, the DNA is TGTGCCAGCAGCTGGAGGACAGGGGTGGAAGCTTTCTTT.

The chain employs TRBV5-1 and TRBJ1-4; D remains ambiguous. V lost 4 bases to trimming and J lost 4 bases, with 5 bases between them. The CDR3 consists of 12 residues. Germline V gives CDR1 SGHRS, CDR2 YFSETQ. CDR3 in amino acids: CASSRNNEKLFF. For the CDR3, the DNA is TGCGCCAGCAGCAGGAATAATGAAAAACTGTTTTTT.

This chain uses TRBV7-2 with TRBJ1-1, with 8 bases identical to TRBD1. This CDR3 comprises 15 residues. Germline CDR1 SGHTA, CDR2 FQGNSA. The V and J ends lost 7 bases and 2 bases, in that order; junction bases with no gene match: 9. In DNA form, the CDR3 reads TGTGCCAGCACCCTACCTGACAGGGGCAACACTGAAGCTTTCTTT. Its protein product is CASTLPDRGNTEAFF. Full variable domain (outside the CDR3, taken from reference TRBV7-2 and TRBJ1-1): GAGVSQSPSNKVTEKGKDVELRCDPISGHTALYWYRQSLGQGLEFLIYFQGNSAPDKSGLPSDRFSAERTGGSVSTLTIQRTQQEDSAVYLCASTLPDRGNTEAFFGQGTRLTVV.

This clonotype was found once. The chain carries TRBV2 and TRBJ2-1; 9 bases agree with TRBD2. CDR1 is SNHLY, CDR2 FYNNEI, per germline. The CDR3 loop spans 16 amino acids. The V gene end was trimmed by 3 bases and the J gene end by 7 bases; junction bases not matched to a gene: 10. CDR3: CASSEGAGGPGNEQFF. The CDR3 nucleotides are TGTGCCAGCAGTGAGGGGGCGGGAGGGCCGGGAAATGAGCAGTTCTTC.

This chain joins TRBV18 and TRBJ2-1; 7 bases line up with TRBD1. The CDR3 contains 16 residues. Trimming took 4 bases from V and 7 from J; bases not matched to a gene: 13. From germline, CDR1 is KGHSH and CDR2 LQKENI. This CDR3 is CASSQPRDSQGNEQFF. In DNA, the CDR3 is TGTGCCAGCTCACAACCGAGGGACAGCCAGGGAAATGAGCAGTTCTTC.

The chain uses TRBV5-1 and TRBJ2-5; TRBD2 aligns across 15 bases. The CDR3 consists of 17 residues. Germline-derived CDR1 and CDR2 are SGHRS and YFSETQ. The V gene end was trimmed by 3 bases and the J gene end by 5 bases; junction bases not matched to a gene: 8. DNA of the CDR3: TGCGCCAGCAGCTACGGACTAGCGGGAGGGCCTCGGGAGACCCAGTACTTC. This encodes CASSYGLAGGPRETQYF.

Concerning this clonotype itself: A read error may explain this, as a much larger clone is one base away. The CDR3 loop reads CASSQEWNNEQFF. The CDR3 nucleotides read TGCGCCAGCAGCCAAGAGTGGAACAATGAGCAGTTCTTC. The V call is TRBV4-1, the J call TRBJ2-1; D is uncertain. The V gene lost 0 bases and the J gene lost 5 bases, with 5 bases spanning the gap. The germline gives CDR1 MGHRA, CDR2 YSYEKL. The CDR3 sequence is 13 residues long.

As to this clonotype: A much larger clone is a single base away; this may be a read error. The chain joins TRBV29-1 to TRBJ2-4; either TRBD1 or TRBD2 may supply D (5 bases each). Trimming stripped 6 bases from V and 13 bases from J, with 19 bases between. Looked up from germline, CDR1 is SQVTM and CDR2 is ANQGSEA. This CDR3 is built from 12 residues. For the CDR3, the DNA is TGCAGCGTGGACAAAGGACGGGGAGAGCAGTACTTC. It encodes CSVDKGRGEQYF.

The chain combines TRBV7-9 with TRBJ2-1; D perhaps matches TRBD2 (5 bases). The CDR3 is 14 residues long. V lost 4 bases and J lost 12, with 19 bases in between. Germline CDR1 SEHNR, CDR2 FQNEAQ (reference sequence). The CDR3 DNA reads TGTGCCAGCAGCTCTCTATTTCACAATGAGGGGCAGTTCTTC. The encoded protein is CASSSLFHNEGQFF.

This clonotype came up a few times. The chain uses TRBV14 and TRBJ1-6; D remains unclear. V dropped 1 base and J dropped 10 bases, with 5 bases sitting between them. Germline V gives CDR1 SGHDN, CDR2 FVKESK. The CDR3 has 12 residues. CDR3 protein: CASSQANSPLHF. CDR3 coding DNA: TGTGCCAGCAGCCAAGCGAACTCACCCCTCCACTTT.

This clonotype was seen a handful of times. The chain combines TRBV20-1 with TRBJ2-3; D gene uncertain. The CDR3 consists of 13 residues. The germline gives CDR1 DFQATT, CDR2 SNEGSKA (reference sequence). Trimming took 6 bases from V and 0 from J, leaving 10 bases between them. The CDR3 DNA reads TGCAGTGCCCGGCACCCCAGCACAGATACGCAGTATTTT. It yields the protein CSARHPSTDTQYF.

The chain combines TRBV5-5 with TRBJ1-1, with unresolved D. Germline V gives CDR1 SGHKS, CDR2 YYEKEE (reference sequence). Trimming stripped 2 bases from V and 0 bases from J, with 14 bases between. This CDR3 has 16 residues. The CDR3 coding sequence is TGTGCCAGCAGCTTTAGTCCCTCCTCTTTGAACACTGAAGCTTTCTTT. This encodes CASSFSPSSLNTEAFF.

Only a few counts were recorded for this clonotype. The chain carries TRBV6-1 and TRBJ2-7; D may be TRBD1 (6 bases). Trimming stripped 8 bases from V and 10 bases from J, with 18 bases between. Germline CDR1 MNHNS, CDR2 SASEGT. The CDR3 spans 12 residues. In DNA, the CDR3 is TGTGCCAGCGGGACACCCCAAAGGGCCCAGTACTTC. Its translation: CASGTPQRAQYF.

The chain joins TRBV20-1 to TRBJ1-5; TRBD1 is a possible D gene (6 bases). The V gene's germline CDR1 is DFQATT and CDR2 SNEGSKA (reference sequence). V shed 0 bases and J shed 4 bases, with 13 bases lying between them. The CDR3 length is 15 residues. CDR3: CSARDRDIRNQPQHF. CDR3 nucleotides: TGCAGTGCTAGAGATCGGGACATTAGGAATCAGCCCCAGCATTTT.

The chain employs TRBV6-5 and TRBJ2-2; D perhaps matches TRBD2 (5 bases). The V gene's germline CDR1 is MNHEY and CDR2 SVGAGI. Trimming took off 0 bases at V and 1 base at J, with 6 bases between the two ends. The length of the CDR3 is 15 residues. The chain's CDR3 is CASSYSEVNTGELFF. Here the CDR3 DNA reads TGTGCCAGCAGTTACTCGGAGGTGAACACCGGGGAGCTGTTTTTT.

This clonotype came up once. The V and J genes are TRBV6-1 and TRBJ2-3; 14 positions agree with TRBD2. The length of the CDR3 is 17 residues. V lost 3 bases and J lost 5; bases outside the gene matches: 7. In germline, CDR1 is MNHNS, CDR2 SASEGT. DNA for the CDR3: TGTGCCAGCAGTGATAGGGGACTAGCGGGAGTCGAAGATACGCAGTATTTT. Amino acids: CASSDRGLAGVEDTQYF.

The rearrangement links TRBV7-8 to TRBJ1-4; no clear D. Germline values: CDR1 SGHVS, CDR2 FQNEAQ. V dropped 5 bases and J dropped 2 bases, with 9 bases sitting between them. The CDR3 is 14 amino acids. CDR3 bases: TGTGCCAGCAGCCCAAGGTCGACTAATGAAAAACTGTTTTTT. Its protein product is CASSPRSTNEKLFF.